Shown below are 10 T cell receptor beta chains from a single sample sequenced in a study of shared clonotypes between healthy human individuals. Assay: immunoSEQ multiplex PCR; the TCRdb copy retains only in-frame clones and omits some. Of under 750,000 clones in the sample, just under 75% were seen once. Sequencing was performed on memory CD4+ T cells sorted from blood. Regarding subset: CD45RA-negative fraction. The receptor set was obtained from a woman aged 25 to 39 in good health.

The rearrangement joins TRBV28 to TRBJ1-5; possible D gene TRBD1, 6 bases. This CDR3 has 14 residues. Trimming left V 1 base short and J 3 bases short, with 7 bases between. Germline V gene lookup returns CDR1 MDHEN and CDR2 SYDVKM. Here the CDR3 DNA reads TGTGCCAGCAGTTTATCAGGGGCCAATCAGCCCCAGCATTTT. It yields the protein CASSLSGANQPQHF.

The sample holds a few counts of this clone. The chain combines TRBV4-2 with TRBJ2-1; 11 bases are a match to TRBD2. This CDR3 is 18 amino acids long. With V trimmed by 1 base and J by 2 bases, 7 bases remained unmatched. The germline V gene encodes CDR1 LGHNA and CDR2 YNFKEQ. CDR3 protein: CASSQVAGGPGAYNEQFF. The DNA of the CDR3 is TGTGCCAGCAGCCAAGTAGCGGGAGGGCCAGGAGCCTACAATGAGCAGTTCTTC.

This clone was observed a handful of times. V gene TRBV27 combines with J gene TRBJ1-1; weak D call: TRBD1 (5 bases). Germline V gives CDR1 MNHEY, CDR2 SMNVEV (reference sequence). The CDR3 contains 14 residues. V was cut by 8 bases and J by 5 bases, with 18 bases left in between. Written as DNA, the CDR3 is TGTGCCAGCGGCCTTTGGGTAGGGGAGACTGAAGCTTTCTTT. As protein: CASGLWVGETEAFF.

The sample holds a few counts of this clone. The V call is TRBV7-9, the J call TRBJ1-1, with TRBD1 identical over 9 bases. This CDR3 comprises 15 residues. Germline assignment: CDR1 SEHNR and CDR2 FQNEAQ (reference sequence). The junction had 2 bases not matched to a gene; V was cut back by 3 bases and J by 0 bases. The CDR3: CASSLGQGVNTEAFF. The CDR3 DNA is TGTGCCAGCAGCTTGGGACAGGGTGTGAACACTGAAGCTTTCTTT.

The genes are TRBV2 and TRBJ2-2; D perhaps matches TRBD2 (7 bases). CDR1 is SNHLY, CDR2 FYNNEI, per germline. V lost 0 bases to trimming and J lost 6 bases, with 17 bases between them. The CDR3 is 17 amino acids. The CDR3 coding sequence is TGTGCCAGCAGTGAAGCGCTTCCCGGGGAGGGGGCCGGGGAGCTGTTTTTT. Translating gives CASSEALPGEGAGELFF.

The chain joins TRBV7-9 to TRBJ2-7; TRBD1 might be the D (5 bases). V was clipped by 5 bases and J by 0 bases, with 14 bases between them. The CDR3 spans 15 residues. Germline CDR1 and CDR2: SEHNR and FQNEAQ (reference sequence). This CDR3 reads CASSPTGSTSYEQYF. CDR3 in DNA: TGTGCCAGCAGCCCTACAGGTTCTACCTCCTACGAGCAGTACTTC.

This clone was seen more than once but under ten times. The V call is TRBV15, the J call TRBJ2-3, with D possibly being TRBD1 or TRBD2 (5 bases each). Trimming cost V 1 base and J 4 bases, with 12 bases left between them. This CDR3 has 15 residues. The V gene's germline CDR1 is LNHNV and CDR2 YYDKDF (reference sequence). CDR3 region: CATSRATRDADTQYF. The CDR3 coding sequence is TGTGCCACCAGCAGAGCGACCCGGGACGCAGATACGCAGTATTTT.

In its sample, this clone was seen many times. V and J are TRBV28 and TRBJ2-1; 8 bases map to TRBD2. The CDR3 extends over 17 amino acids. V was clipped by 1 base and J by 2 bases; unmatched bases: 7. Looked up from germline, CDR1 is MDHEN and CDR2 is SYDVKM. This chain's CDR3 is CASSLLGTRGTYNEQFF. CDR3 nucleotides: TGTGCCAGCAGTTTATTAGGGACTAGAGGGACCTACAATGAGCAGTTCTTC.

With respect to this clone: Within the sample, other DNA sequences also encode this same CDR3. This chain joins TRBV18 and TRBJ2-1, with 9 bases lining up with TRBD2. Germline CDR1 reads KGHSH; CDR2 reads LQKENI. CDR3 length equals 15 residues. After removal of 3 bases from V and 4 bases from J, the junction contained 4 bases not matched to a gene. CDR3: CASSPSTSGYNEQFF. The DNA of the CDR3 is TGTGCCAGCTCACCTTCGACTAGCGGATACAATGAGCAGTTCTTC.

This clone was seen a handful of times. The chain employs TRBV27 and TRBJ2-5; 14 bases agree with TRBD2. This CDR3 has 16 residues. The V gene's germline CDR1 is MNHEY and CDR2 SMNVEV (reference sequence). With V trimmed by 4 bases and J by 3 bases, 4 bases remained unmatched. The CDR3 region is CASSSRLAGGKETQYF. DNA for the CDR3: TGTGCCAGCAGTTCAAGACTAGCGGGAGGGAAAGAGACCCAGTACTTC.